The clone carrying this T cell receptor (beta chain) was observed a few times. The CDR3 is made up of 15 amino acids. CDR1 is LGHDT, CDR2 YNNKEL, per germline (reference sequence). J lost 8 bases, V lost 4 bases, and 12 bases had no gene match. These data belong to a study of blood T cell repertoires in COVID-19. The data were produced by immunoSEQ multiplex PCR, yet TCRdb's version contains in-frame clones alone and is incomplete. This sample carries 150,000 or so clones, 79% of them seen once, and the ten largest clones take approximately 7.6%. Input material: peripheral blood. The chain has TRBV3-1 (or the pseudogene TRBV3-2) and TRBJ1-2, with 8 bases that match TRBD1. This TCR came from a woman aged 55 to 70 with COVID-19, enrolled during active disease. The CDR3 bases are TGTGCCAGCAGCCCTCTGGGGCAGGGGGCCGGAGGCTACACCTTC. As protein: CASSPLGQGAGGYTF.